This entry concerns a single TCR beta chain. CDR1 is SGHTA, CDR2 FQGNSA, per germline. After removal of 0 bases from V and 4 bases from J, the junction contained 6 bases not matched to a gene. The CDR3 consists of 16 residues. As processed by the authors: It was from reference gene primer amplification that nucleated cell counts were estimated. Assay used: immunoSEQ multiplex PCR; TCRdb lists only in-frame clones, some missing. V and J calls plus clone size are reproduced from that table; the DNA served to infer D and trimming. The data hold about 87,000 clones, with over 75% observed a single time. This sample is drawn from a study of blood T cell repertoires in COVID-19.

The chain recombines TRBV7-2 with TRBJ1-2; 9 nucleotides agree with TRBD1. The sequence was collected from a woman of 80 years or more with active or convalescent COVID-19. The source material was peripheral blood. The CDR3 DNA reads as TGTGCCAGCAGCTTAGCGGGGACAGGGACCCTCTATGGCTACACCTTC. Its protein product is CASSLAGTGTLYGYTF.